Listed below are T cell receptor beta chains from one sample, sequenced in a study of T cell repertoires in cytomegalovirus infection. TCRdb itself ran the reads through MiXCR, one entry per CDR3 protein. The sample has some 940,000 distinct CDR3 sequences; approximately 33% are singletons. No antigen has been assigned to these receptors. Sequenced here: cultured CD8+ T cells from PBMCs, sampled from culture after CMV antigen stimulation. The receptors were gathered from a human donor in good health (CMV status not recorded). Some clones in this sample may be carry-over from other donors' samples. The CDR3 runs from the conserved cysteine through the conserved F or W. Each record gives: V gene, J gene, D gene, CDR3 protein. D genes are given only for firm matches.

V gene: TRBV19
J gene: TRBJ2-3
D gene: TRBD1
CDR3 protein: CASGQGASTDTQYF

V gene: TRBV20-1
J gene: TRBJ2-5
D gene: TRBD2
CDR3 protein: CSARDVGGWVETQYF

V gene: TRBV7-2
J gene: TRBJ2-3
D gene: -
CDR3 protein: CASSPIRGRGGSTQYF

V gene: TRBV4-1
J gene: TRBJ2-7
D gene: -
CDR3 protein: CASSQTRANEQYF

V gene: TRBV7-9
J gene: TRBJ2-1
D gene: -
CDR3 protein: CASSLSPEQFF

V gene: TRBV10-2
J gene: TRBJ2-7
D gene: -
CDR3 protein: CASGEDGSSYEQYF

V gene: TRBV7-2
J gene: TRBJ1-2
D gene: TRBD1
CDR3 protein: CASSLNRGSNYGYTF

V gene: TRBV28
J gene: TRBJ2-5
D gene: -
CDR3 protein: CASSLRRTGREETQYF

V gene: TRBV5-1
J gene: TRBJ1-1
D gene: TRBD1
CDR3 protein: CASRTDRGRRAEAFF

V gene: TRBV27
J gene: TRBJ2-3
D gene: TRBD2
CDR3 protein: CASSFGGGAWNTQYF

V gene: TRBV20-1
J gene: TRBJ2-1
D gene: -
CDR3 protein: CSARGVNEQFF

V gene: TRBV3-1
J gene: TRBJ2-6
D gene: -
CDR3 protein: CASSLTGEAPSGANVLTF

V gene: TRBV6-2/TRBV6-3
J gene: TRBJ2-5
D gene: TRBD1
CDR3 protein: CASSPGQFSQETQYF

V gene: TRBV4-1
J gene: TRBJ1-5
D gene: -
CDR3 protein: CASSEGDQPQHF

V gene: TRBV7-4
J gene: TRBJ2-3
D gene: -
CDR3 protein: CASKGWPSTDTQYF

V gene: TRBV2
J gene: TRBJ2-3
D gene: TRBD2
CDR3 protein: CASRSFRGAGGTDTQYF

V gene: TRBV27
J gene: TRBJ1-2
D gene: -
CDR3 protein: CASSTIPVAPPLTF

V gene: TRBV7-3
J gene: TRBJ1-1
D gene: -
CDR3 protein: CASSLTRYTEAFF

V gene: TRBV27
J gene: TRBJ2-1
D gene: -
CDR3 protein: CASSLTDHYNEQFF

V gene: TRBV28
J gene: TRBJ2-2
D gene: -
CDR3 protein: CASSHGVSGTGELFF

V gene: TRBV19
J gene: TRBJ2-2
D gene: -
CDR3 protein: CASSTSGAGELFF

V gene: TRBV7-6
J gene: TRBJ2-2
D gene: TRBD1
CDR3 protein: CASSDRAYTGELFF

V gene: TRBV7-3
J gene: TRBJ2-5
D gene: -
CDR3 protein: CASPGETQYF

V gene: TRBV6-6
J gene: TRBJ1-6
D gene: -
CDR3 protein: CASTYKWSSYNSPLHF

V gene: TRBV7-9
J gene: TRBJ1-1
D gene: -
CDR3 protein: CASRDRLPGLKNTEAFF

V gene: TRBV13
J gene: TRBJ1-1
D gene: TRBD1
CDR3 protein: CASSSWTGTGTEAFF

V gene: TRBV20-1
J gene: TRBJ1-2
D gene: TRBD1
CDR3 protein: CSAGTGGIYGYTF

V gene: TRBV6-2/TRBV6-3
J gene: TRBJ2-1
D gene: -
CDR3 protein: CASSPRTSHLGQFF

V gene: TRBV7-9
J gene: TRBJ2-1
D gene: TRBD2
CDR3 protein: CASSGTSGGLYNEQFF

V gene: TRBV2
J gene: TRBJ2-7
D gene: -
CDR3 protein: CASRDDMGIHEQYF

V gene: TRBV10-3
J gene: TRBJ1-6
D gene: -
CDR3 protein: CAISGGGGNSPLHF